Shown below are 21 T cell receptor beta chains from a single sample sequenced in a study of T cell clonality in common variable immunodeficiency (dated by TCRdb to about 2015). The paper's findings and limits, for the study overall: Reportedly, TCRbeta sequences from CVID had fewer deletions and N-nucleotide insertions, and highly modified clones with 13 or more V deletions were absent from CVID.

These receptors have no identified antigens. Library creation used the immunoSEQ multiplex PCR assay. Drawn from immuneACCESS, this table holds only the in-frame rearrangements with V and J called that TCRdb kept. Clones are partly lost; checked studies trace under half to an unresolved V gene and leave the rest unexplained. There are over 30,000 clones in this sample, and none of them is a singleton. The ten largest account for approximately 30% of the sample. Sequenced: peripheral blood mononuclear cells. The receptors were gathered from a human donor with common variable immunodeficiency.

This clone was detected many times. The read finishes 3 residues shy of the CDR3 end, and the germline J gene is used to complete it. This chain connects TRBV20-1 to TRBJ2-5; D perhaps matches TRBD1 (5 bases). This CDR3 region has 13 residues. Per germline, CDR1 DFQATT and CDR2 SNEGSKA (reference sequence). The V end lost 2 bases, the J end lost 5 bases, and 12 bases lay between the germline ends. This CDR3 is CSARQGRVETQYF. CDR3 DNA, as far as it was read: TGCAGTGCTAGACAGGGTAGGGTTGAGACC.

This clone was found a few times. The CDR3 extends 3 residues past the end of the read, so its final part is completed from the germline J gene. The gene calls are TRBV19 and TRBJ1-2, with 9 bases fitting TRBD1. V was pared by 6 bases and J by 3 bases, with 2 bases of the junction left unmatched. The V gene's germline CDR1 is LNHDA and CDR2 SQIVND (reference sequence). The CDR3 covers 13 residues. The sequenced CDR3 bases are TGTGCCAGTAGGACAGGGGGGGACTATGGC. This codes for CASRTGGDYG. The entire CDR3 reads CASRTGGDYGYTF.

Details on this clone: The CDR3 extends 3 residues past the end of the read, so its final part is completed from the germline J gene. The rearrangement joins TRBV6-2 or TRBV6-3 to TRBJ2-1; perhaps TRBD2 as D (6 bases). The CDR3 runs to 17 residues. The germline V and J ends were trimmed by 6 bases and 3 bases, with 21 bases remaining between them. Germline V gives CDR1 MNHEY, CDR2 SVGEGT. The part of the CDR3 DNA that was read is TGTGCCAGCAGACCTAAAGTTGCGGGGAAGCTCTACAATGAG. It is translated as CASRPKVAGKLYNE. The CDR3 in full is CASRPKVAGKLYNEQFF.

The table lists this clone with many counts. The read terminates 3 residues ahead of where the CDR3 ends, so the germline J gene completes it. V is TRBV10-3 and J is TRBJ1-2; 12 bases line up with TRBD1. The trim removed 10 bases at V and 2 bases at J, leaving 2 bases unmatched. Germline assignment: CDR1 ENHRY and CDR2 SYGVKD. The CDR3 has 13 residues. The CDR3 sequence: CATGTGGNYGYTF. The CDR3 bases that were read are TGTGCCACCGGGACAGGGGGCAACTATGGC.

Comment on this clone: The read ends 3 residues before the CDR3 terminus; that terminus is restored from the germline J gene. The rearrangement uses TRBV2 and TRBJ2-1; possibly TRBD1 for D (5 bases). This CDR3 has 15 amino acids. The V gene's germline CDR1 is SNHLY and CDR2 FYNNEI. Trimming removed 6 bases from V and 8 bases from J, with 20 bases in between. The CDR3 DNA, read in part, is TGTGCCAGCAGGCCAGGGCCCCTCCCGGACCATGAG. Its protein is CASRPGPLPDHE. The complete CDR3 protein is CASRPGPLPDHEQFF.

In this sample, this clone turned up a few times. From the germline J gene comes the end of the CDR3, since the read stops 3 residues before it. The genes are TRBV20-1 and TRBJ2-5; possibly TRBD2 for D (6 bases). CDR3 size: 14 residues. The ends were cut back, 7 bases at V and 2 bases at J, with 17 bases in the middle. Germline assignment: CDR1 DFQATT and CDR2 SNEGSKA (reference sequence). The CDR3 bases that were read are TGCAGTGTCCGGGCTAGCGCGTTTCAAGAGACC. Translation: CSVRASAFQET. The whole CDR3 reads CSVRASAFQETQYF.

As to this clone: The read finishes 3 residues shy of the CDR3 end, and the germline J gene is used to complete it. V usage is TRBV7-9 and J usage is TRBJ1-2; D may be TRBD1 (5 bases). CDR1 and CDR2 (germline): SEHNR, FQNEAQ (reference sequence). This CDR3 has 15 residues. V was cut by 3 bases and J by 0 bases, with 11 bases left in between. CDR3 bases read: TGTGCCAGCAGCTTTTTCGACAGTTCTAACTATGGC. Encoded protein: CASSFFDSSNYG. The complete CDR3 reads CASSFFDSSNYGYTF.

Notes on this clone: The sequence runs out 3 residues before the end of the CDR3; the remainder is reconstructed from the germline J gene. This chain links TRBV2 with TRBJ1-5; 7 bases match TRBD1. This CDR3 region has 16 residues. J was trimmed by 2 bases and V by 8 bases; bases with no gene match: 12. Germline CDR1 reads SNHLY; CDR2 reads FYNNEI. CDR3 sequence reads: CASQIDRALGNQPQHF. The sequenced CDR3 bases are TGTGCCAGCCAGATAGACAGGGCCTTAGGCAATCAGCCC.

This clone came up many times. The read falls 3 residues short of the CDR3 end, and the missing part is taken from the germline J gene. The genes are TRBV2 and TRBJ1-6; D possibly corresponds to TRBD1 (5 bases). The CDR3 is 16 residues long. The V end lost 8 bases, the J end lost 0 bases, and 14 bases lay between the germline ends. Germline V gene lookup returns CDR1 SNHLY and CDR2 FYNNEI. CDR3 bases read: TGTGCCAGCCTTCCCAGGGTGAGCTCCTATAATTCACCC. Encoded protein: CASLPRVSSYNSP. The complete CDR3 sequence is CASLPRVSSYNSPLHF.

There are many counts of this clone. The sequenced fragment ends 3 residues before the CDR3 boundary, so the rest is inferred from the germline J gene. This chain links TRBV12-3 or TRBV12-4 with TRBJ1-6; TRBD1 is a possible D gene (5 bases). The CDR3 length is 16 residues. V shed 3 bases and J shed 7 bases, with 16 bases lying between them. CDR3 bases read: TGTGCCAGCAGTTTTTCAGGAGGGGCTGGAAATTCACCC. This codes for CASSFSGGAGNSP. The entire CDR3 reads CASSFSGGAGNSPLHF.

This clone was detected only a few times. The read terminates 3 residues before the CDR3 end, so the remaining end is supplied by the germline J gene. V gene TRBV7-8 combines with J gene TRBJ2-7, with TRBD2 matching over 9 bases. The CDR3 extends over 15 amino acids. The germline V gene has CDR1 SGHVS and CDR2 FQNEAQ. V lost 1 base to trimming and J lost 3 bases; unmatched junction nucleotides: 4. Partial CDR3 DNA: TGTGCCAGCAGCTTAGGTAGCGGGGGCTACTACGAG. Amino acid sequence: CASSLGSGGYYE. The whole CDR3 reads CASSLGSGGYYEQYF. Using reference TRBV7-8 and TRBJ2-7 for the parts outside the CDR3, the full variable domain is GAGVSQSPRYKVAKRGQDVALRCDPISGHVSLFWYQQALGQGPEFLTYFQNEAQLDKSGLPSDRFFAERPEGSVSTLKIQRTQQEDSAVYLCASSLGSGGYYEQYFGPGTRLTVT.

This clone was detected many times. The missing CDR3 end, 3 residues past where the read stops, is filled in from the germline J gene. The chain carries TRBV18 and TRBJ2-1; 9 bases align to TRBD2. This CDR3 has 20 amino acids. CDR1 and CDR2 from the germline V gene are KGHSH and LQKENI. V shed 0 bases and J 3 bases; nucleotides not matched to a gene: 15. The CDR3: CASSPPASGKTVHDYNEQFF. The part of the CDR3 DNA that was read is TGTGCCAGCTCACCACCGGCTAGCGGGAAGACGGTACACGACTACAATGAG.

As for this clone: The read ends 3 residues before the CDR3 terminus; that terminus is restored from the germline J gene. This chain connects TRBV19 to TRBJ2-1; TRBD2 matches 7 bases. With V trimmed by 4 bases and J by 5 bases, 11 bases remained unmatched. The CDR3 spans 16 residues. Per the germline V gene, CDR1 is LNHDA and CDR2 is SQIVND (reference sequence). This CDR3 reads CASSSWGTSANNEQFF. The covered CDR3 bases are TGTGCCAGTAGTAGCTGGGGAACTAGCGCCAACAATGAG.

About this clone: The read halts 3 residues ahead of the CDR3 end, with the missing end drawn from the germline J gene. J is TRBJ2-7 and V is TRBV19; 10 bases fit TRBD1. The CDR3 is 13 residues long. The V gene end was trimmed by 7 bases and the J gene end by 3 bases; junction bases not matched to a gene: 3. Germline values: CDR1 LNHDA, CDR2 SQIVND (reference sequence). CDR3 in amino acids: CASTRTGGYEQYF. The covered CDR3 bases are TGTGCCAGTACCCGGACAGGGGGCTACGAG.

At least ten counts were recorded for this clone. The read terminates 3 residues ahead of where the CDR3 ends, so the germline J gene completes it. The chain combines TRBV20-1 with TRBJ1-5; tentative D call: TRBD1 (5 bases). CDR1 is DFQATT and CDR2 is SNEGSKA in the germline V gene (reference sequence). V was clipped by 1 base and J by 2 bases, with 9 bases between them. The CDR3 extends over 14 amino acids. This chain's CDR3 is CSARGQGGNQPQHF. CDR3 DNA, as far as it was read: TGCAGTGCTAGAGGACAAGGGGGCAATCAGCCC.

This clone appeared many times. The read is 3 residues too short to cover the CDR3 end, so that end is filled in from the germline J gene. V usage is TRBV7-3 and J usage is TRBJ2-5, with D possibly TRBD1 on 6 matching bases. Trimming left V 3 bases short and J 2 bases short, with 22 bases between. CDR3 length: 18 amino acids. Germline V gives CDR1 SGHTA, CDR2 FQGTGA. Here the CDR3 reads CASSFYTLPGHPQETQYF. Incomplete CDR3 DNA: TGTGCCAGCAGCTTCTACACCCTACCGGGACACCCGCAAGAGACC. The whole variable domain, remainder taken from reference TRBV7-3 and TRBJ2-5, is GAGVSQTPSNKVTEKGKYVELRCDPISGHTALYWYRQSLGQGPEFLIYFQGTGAADDSGLPNDRFFAVRPEGSVSTLKIQRTERGDSAVYLCASSFYTLPGHPQETQYFGPGTRLLVL.

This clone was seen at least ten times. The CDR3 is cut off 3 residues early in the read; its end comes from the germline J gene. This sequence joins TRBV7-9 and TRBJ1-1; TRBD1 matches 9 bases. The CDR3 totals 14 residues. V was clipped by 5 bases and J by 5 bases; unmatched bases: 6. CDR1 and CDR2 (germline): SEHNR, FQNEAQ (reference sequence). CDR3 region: CASSHRGRGTEAFF. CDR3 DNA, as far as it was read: TGTGCCAGCAGCCACAGGGGGCGCGGGACTGAA.

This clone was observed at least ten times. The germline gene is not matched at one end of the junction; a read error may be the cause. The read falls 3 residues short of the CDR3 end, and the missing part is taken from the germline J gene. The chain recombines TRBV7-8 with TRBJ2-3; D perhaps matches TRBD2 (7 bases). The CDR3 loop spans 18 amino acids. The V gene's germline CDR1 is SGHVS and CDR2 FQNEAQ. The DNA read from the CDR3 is TGTGCCAGCAGCCTAGCATGGGGGGGCCTAACTAGCACAGATACG. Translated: CASSLAWGGLTSTDT. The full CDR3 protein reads CASSLAWGGLTSTDTQYF.

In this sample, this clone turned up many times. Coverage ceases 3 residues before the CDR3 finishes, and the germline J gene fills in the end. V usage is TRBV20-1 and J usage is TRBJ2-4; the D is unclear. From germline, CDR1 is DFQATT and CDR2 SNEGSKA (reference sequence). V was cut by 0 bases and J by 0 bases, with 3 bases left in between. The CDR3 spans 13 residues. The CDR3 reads CSARDLAKNIQYF. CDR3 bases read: TGCAGTGCTAGAGACCTAGCCAAAAACATT.

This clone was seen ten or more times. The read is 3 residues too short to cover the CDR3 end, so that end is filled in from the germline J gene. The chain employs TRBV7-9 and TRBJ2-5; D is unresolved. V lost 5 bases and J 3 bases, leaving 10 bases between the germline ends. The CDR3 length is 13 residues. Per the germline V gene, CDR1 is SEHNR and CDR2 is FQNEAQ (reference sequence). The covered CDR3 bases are TGTGCCAGCAGCCTCCCGCTAGAAGAGACC. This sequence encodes CASSLPLEET. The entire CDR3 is CASSLPLEETQYF. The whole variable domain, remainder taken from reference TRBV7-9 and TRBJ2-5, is DTGVSQNPRHKITKRGQNVTFRCDPISEHNRLYWYRQTLGQGPEFLTYFQNEAQLEKSRLLSDRFSAERPKGSFSTLEIQRTEQGDSAMYLCASSLPLEETQYFGPGTRLLVL.

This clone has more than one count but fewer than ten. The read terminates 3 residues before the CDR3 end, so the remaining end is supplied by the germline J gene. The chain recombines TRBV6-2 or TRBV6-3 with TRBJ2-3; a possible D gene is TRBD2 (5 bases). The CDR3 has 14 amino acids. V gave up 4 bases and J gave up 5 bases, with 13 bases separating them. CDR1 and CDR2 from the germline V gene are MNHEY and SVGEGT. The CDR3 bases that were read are TGTGCCAGCAGTTCTAGCTCATATGGAGATACG. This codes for CASSSSSYGDT. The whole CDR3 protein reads CASSSSSYGDTQYF.